This T cell receptor beta chain was sequenced for a study of blood T cells in healthy people across ages. Study observations and caveats: The authors considered diversity estimates from one million T cells to be underestimates.

Together with a sample-barcoded 5' primer, a J-beta primer mix was included in a second PCR lasting roughly 7 to 11 cycles. Sequencing yielded, for each sample, at least 3 million paired-end reads carrying CDR3. TCRdb processed the 5' RACE reads anew with MiXCR; each CDR3 protein has one entry. The sample lists approximately 1.5 million distinct CDR3 sequences, about 32% seen once, with over 9% in the top ten. This clonotype turned up a few times. Its cognate antigen is unknown. The germline V gene has CDR1 MNHEY and CDR2 SMNVEV (reference sequence). V lost 6 bases, J lost 3 bases, and 11 bases lay in between. The CDR3 extends over 13 amino acids.

The source of this sequence is a woman in her 30s in good health. The sequenced material came from blood. The chain employs TRBV27 and TRBJ1-2; a possible D gene is TRBD1 (6 bases). This chain's CDR3 is CASRQQGYYGYTF. The CDR3 bases are TGTGCCAGCAGGCAACAGGGTTACTATGGCTACACCTTC.